The rows below give T cell receptor beta chains drawn from one sample of a study of T cells in Graves' hyperthyroidism and ophthalmopathy. TCRdb called the multiplex PCR reads again in MiXCR, with one record for every CDR3 protein. In the table there are hundreds of thousands of distinct CDR3 sequences, approximately 24% of which are singletons. Sequenced input: blood. The receptor source for this set is a woman between 25 and 40 years old with Graves' ophthalmopathy. The CDR3 runs from the conserved cysteine through the conserved F or W. The D gene is left open where the match is weak. Clone sizes are given selectively: once, few, many, or a class where the clone is expanded.

CDR3: CASSISEVGYEQYF
DNA: TGTGCCAGTAGTATTAGTGAGGTGGGGTACGAGCAGTACTTC
size: -
J: TRBJ2-7
V: TRBV19
D: -

CDR3: CSVVVAGGAYEQYF
DNA: TGCAGCGTTGTAGTAGCGGGAGGCGCCTACGAGCAGTACTTC
size: -
J: TRBJ2-7
V: TRBV29-1
D: TRBD2

CDR3: CASKGYGYTF
DNA: TGTGCCAGCAAGGGGTATGGCTACACCTTC
size: many
J: TRBJ1-2
V: TRBV28
D: -

CDR3: CASTDTIDQPQHF
DNA: TGTGCCAGCACGGACACCATAGATCAGCCCCAGCATTTT
size: few
J: TRBJ1-5
V: TRBV28
D: -

CDR3: CASSDGGSGGYTF
DNA: TGTGCCAGCAGTGATGGGGGTTCCGGTGGCTACACCTTC
size: many
J: TRBJ1-2
V: TRBV6-1
D: -

CDR3: CASSVVLAGTFPSGNTIYF
DNA: TGTGCCAGCAGCGTGGTTTTGGCAGGGACTTTCCCCTCTGGAAACACCATATATTTT
size: few
J: TRBJ1-3
V: TRBV2
D: -

CDR3: CASKGQGNTEAFF
DNA: TGTGCCAGCAAGGGACAGGGGAACACTGAAGCTTTCTTT
size: many
J: TRBJ1-1
V: TRBV27
D: TRBD1

CDR3: CAWSLMQTGTQYF
DNA: TGTGCCTGGAGTCTTATGCAAACGGGGACCCAGTACTTC
size: once
J: TRBJ2-5
V: TRBV30
D: -

CDR3: CASSFLDRSNTGELFF
DNA: TGTGCCAGCAGCTTTCTGGACAGATCGAACACCGGGGAGCTGTTTTTT
size: many
J: TRBJ2-2
V: TRBV7-3
D: -

CDR3: CASSVSGGGHTEAFF
DNA: TGTGCCAGCAGCGTATCAGGGGGTGGGCACACTGAAGCTTTCTTT
size: many
J: TRBJ1-1
V: TRBV11-3
D: TRBD1

CDR3: CASSLDQETQYF
DNA: TGTGCCAGCAGCTTAGACCAAGAGACCCAGTACTTC
size: many
J: TRBJ2-5
V: TRBV5-1
D: -

CDR3: CASSLLGTSGNTIYF
DNA: TGTGCCAGCAGTTTACTAGGGACCTCTGGAAACACCATATATTTT
size: -
J: TRBJ1-3
V: TRBV12-3/TRBV12-4
D: -

CDR3: CASRDGTANTGELFF
DNA: TGTGCCAGCAGAGACGGGACGGCTAACACCGGGGAGCTGTTTTTT
size: many
J: TRBJ2-2
V: TRBV2
D: -

CDR3: CASSRRGVQGLETQYF
DNA: TGTGCCAGCAGCCGCAGGGGTGTTCAGGGGCTTGAGACCCAGTACTTC
size: many
J: TRBJ2-5
V: TRBV7-8
D: -

CDR3: CASSLAGGWNYGYTF
DNA: TGTGCCAGCAGCTTGGCGGGGGGCTGGAACTATGGCTACACCTTC
size: many
J: TRBJ1-2
V: TRBV5-6
D: -

CDR3: CASTPTEATEAFF
DNA: TGTGCCAGTACCCCGACAGAAGCAACTGAAGCTTTCTTT
size: many
J: TRBJ1-1
V: TRBV19
D: -

CDR3: CASSSTTLWTVGTEAFF
DNA: TGTGCCAGCAGTTCCACCACCCTCTGGACAGTCGGCACTGAAGCTTTCTTT
size: many
J: TRBJ1-1
V: TRBV12-3/TRBV12-4
D: -

CDR3: CASSLRENTGELFF
DNA: TGTGCCAGCAGCCTCAGGGAAAACACCGGGGAGCTGTTTTTT
size: many
J: TRBJ2-2
V: TRBV12-3/TRBV12-4
D: -

CDR3: CASSLQDNQPQHF
DNA: TGTGCCAGCAGTTTACAGGACAATCAGCCCCAGCATTTT
size: few
J: TRBJ1-5
V: TRBV2
D: -

CDR3: CASRLNANEQYF
DNA: TGTGCCAGCAGACTTAATGCGAACGAGCAGTACTTC
size: few
J: TRBJ2-7
V: TRBV11-2
D: -

CDR3: CAISGEYGQETQYF
DNA: TGTGCCATCAGTGGAGAATATGGACAAGAGACCCAGTACTTC
size: many
J: TRBJ2-5
V: TRBV10-3
D: -

CDR3: CASSAGTGDSSYEQYF
DNA: TGTGCCAGCAGTGCCGGGACAGGGGATAGCTCCTACGAGCAGTACTTC
size: -
J: TRBJ2-7
V: TRBV6-1
D: TRBD1

CDR3: CSVDLQLKETQYF
DNA: TGCAGCGTTGACCTACAGCTCAAAGAGACCCAGTACTTC
size: many
J: TRBJ2-5
V: TRBV29-1
D: -

CDR3: CASSSRSTPTYGYTF
DNA: TGTGCCAGCAGCTCCCGTTCGACACCCACCTATGGCTACACCTTC
size: -
J: TRBJ1-2
V: TRBV7-9
D: -

CDR3: CASKSGGASNQPQHF
DNA: TGTGCCAGCAAATCAGGGGGCGCGAGCAATCAGCCCCAGCATTTT
size: -
J: TRBJ1-5
V: TRBV6-2/TRBV6-3
D: TRBD1

CDR3: CSAAGTRALPLHF
DNA: TGCAGTGCTGCCGGGACAAGGGCTTTACCCCTCCACTTT
size: many
J: TRBJ1-6
V: TRBV20-1
D: -

CDR3: CASALFSGGNYEQYF
DNA: TGTGCCAGCGCCCTTTTTAGCGGGGGGAACTACGAGCAGTACTTC
size: many
J: TRBJ2-7
V: TRBV6-5
D: TRBD2

CDR3: CASTQGPFNSPLHF
DNA: TGTGCCAGCACCCAGGGGCCCTTCAATTCACCCCTCCACTTT
size: -
J: TRBJ1-6
V: TRBV27
D: -

CDR3: CASSMRGPTLEKLFF
DNA: TGTGCCAGCAGCATGCGTGGACCGACTCTTGAAAAACTGTTTTTT
size: -
J: TRBJ1-4
V: TRBV6-1
D: -

CDR3: CASSQDVGQGFYGYTF
DNA: TGTGCCAGCAGCCAAGATGTGGGACAGGGATTTTATGGCTACACCTTC
size: few
J: TRBJ1-2
V: TRBV3-1
D: TRBD1

CDR3: CASTKEGANNYGYTF
DNA: TGTGCCAGCACCAAGGAGGGGGCTAATAACTATGGCTACACCTTC
size: -
J: TRBJ1-2
V: TRBV2
D: TRBD1

CDR3: CASGFWTGIETQYF
DNA: TGTGCCAGCGGCTTCTGGACAGGGATAGAGACCCAGTACTTC
size: many
J: TRBJ2-5
V: TRBV11-2
D: TRBD1

CDR3: CASTFDGYSNQPQHF
DNA: TGTGCCAGTACCTTCGACGGATATAGCAATCAGCCCCAGCATTTT
size: many
J: TRBJ1-5
V: TRBV19
D: -

CDR3: CASSATTRRETQYF
DNA: TGTGCCAGCAGTGCCACAACTAGGCGAGAGACCCAGTACTTC
size: -
J: TRBJ2-5
V: TRBV2
D: -

CDR3: CASRETGTNYGYTF
DNA: TGTGCCAGCAGGGAAACAGGGACAAACTATGGCTACACCTTC
size: many
J: TRBJ1-2
V: TRBV6-1
D: -

CDR3: CASSPQGQADTGELFF
DNA: TGTGCCAGCTCACCACAGGGACAGGCGGACACCGGGGAGCTGTTTTTT
size: -
J: TRBJ2-2
V: TRBV18
D: TRBD1

CDR3: CAITGQGRTNYGYTF
DNA: TGTGCCATCACCGGACAGGGTAGGACGAACTATGGCTACACCTTC
size: -
J: TRBJ1-2
V: TRBV10-3
D: TRBD1

CDR3: CAIRAPGQGVYEQYF
DNA: TGTGCCATCAGAGCTCCGGGACAGGGGGTCTACGAGCAGTACTTC
size: many
J: TRBJ2-7
V: TRBV10-3
D: TRBD1

CDR3: CASSLVGGANVLTF
DNA: TGTGCCAGCTCCCTGGTGGGTGGGGCCAACGTCCTGACTTTC
size: many
J: TRBJ2-6
V: TRBV6-1
D: -

CDR3: CASSPRQEVHEQYF
DNA: TGTGCCAGCAGTCCAAGACAGGAGGTCCACGAGCAGTACTTC
size: -
J: TRBJ2-7
V: TRBV28
D: -